These T cell receptor beta chains were read from a single sample in a study of blood T cell repertoires in COVID-19. Profiled with immunoSEQ multiplex PCR; TCRdb holds only in-frame clones, not every one. The sample lists roughly 240,000 clones, about 90% occurring once. The sample was peripheral blood. These TCRs come from a woman under 40 who had recovered from COVID-19. The CDR3 runs from the conserved cysteine through the conserved F or W. D genes are given only for firm matches. The size of a clone is reported for some rows only, either as once, few or many, or as a class for expanded clones.

clone size,V gene,D gene,CDR3 length,J gene,CDR3 DNA,CDR3 protein
once,TRBV6-5,NA,15,TRBJ1-1,TGTGCCAGCAGAATAGGGGTTTCATATAACACTGAAGCTTTCTTT,CASRIGVSYNTEAFF
few,TRBV9,TRBD2,18,TRBJ2-5,TGTGCCAGCAGCGTAGTGGGACTAGCGGGGGCCGGGGAAGAGACCCAGTACTTC,CASSVVGLAGAGEETQYF
NA,TRBV10-1,NA,17,TRBJ1-6,TGCGCCAGCAGAGTGAGGTGGTGGTGGAGGGTCAGAGGACCCCTCCACTTT,CASRVRWWWRVRGPLHF
NA,TRBV2,NA,17,TRBJ2-2,TGTGCCAGCAGCTTCCCCCCGGGGGAACCGAACACCGGGGAGCTGTTTTTT,CASSFPPGEPNTGELFF
NA,TRBV3-1/TRBV3-2,NA,15,TRBJ2-7,TGTGCCAGCAGCCCCGCCTTATACCTGGGCTCCGAGCAGTACTTC,CASSPALYLGSEQYF
NA,TRBV9,TRBD1,17,TRBJ1-1,TGTGCCAGCAGCCCGGGACAGGGGGCTCTTTTGTGGACTGAAGCTTTCTTT,CASSPGQGALLWTEAFF
NA,TRBV7-7,NA,16,TRBJ2-1,TGTGCCAGCAGCTTAGGCGCGGAGGGAACCTACAATGAGCAGTTCTTC,CASSLGAEGTYNEQFF
NA,TRBV9,TRBD1,13,TRBJ1-2,TGTGCCAGCAGCGTTGGGACAGGGAATGGCTACACCTTC,CASSVGTGNGYTF
once,TRBV18,TRBD1,16,TRBJ1-1,TGTGCCAGCTCACCACCTACAGGGGTATTGAACACTGAAGCTTTCTTT,CASSPPTGVLNTEAFF
NA,TRBV2,TRBD2,15,TRBJ2-1,TGTGCCAGCAGTCCCCCAGCGGGGGTCTACAATGAGCAGTTCTTC,CASSPPAGVYNEQFF
NA,TRBV3-1/TRBV3-2,NA,14,TRBJ1-6,TGTGCCAGCAGCCAAGTGGTAGGGGGGGCACCCCTCCACTTT,CASSQVVGGAPLHF
NA,TRBV11-2,TRBD2,15,TRBJ2-5,TGTGCCAGCAGGCCCGAAGCGGGGGGGCACGAGACCCAGTACTTC,CASRPEAGGHETQYF
NA,TRBV5-5,NA,15,TRBJ1-3,TGTGCCAGCAGCGTGACCGGGACTGGAGGAAACACCATATATTTT,CASSVTGTGGNTIYF
once,TRBV27,TRBD1,13,TRBJ2-7,TGTGCCAGCAGTTTGGACAGGGAAGACGAGCAGTACTTC,CASSLDREDEQYF
NA,TRBV4-3,TRBD1,17,TRBJ2-1,TGCGCCAGCAGCCAAGATAATGTCCAGGGGGACTACAATGAGCAGTTCTTC,CASSQDNVQGDYNEQFF
NA,TRBV18,TRBD2,15,TRBJ2-5,TGTGCCACAGCTGATGGGGGGGGTCCCCAAGAGACCCAGTACTTC,CATADGGGPQETQYF
NA,TRBV3-1/TRBV3-2,NA,12,TRBJ2-3,TGTGCCAGCAGCCAAGTAATTGATACGCAGTATTTT,CASSQVIDTQYF
NA,TRBV30,NA,14,TRBJ2-7,TGTGCCTACACGCCCCCGGACAGTCTCAACGAGCAGTACTTC,CAYTPPDSLNEQYF
few,TRBV10-2,NA,14,TRBJ1-1,TGCGCCAGCAGCACCGGGACACTTAACACTGAAGCTTTCTTT,CASSTGTLNTEAFF
NA,TRBV9,NA,14,TRBJ1-6,TGTGCCAGCAGCGTAAGACAGGACAATTCACCCCTCCACTTT,CASSVRQDNSPLHF
NA,TRBV18,NA,17,TRBJ1-2,TGTGCCAGCTCACGAGAGGCGGGCCCGCCGGGTGGCTATGGCTACACCTTC,CASSREAGPPGGYGYTF
NA,TRBV6-5,TRBD1,12,TRBJ2-7,TGTGCCAGCTGGGACAGGGACCACGAGCAGTACTTC,CASWDRDHEQYF
NA,TRBV5-1,TRBD1,16,TRBJ2-2,TGCGCCAGCAGCTCGGTGACAGGGGCGGGGACCGGGGAGCTGTTTTTT,CASSSVTGAGTGELFF
few,TRBV11-1,TRBD2,16,TRBJ2-5,TGTGCCAGCAGCTCAAATAGCGGGGGGGCCGGAGAGACCCAGTACTTC,CASSSNSGGAGETQYF
NA,TRBV5-8,TRBD1,15,TRBJ2-1,TGTGCCAGCAGCTATCAGGGACAGGCGAACGATGAGCAGTTCTTC,CASSYQGQANDEQFF
NA,TRBV29-1,TRBD2,18,TRBJ2-3,TGCAGCGTTGGGGAGTCAAGGCCCAGCGGGGGTAGAGTAGATACGCAGTATTTT,CSVGESRPSGGRVDTQYF
NA,TRBV11-1,NA,13,TRBJ2-1,TGTGCCAGCAGCACCCCAGGGTCGGTTGAGCAGTTCTTC,CASSTPGSVEQFF
NA,TRBV4-3,NA,14,TRBJ2-3,TGCGCCAGCAGCCAAGTCTCAACGGCAGATACGCAGTATTTT,CASSQVSTADTQYF
few,TRBV7-9,NA,13,TRBJ1-1,TGTGCCAGCAGCCGAACAGGGAACACTGAAGCTTTCTTT,CASSRTGNTEAFF
NA,TRBV5-1,NA,18,TRBJ2-1,TGCGCCAGCAGCTTGTGGTTGCCCGCTCCCGGCTCCTACAATGAGCAGTTCTTC,CASSLWLPAPGSYNEQFF
NA,TRBV25-1,NA,14,TRBJ1-2,TGTGCCAGCAGTGAACTGGGGGCAGGCTATGGCTACACCTTC,CASSELGAGYGYTF
NA,TRBV5-1,NA,15,TRBJ2-1,TGCGCCAGCAGCCCTCCGCGGGACTCTAACAATGAGCAGTTCTTC,CASSPPRDSNNEQFF
NA,TRBV4-3,NA,15,TRBJ2-7,TGCGCCAGCAGCCAAGATACGGCCAGGGCCTACGAGCAGTACTTC,CASSQDTARAYEQYF
NA,TRBV6-5,NA,15,TRBJ1-4,TGTGCCAGCAGGACATACACGGCAGATTTGGAAAAACTGTTTTTT,CASRTYTADLEKLFF
NA,TRBV19,NA,10,TRBJ2-1,TGTGCCAGTACAGGAAATGAGCAGTTCTTC,CASTGNEQFF
NA,TRBV30,NA,14,TRBJ2-3,TGTGCCTGGAGTGAGGGGCTGTTCACAGATACGCAGTATTTT,CAWSEGLFTDTQYF
NA,TRBV5-1,NA,14,TRBJ1-2,TGCGCCAGCAGTCAGGGGTTGTTGGCGGATGGCTACACCTTC,CASSQGLLADGYTF
few,TRBV27,NA,14,TRBJ2-7,TGTGCCAGCAGCGGGATGACAGGAGGCTACGAGCAGTACTTC,CASSGMTGGYEQYF
NA,TRBV18,TRBD1,16,TRBJ2-1,TGTGCCAGCTCACCAACGAAGGGACAGGGTCGCGATGAGCAGTTCTTC,CASSPTKGQGRDEQFF
NA,TRBV3-1/TRBV3-2,NA,16,TRBJ2-7,TGTGCCAGCAGCCAAGGGAGCGGACCTAGCTCCTACGAGCAGTACTTC,CASSQGSGPSSYEQYF
few,TRBV3-1/TRBV3-2,NA,13,TRBJ1-4,TGTGCCAGCGGTTCCCGGGTTAATGAAAAACTGTTTTTT,CASGSRVNEKLFF
NA,TRBV10-3,NA,11,TRBJ1-2,TGTGCCATCAGTGTGGGGGGAGGCTACACCTTC,CAISVGGGYTF
NA,TRBV4-1,NA,15,TRBJ2-7,TGCGCCAGCAGCCAAGTTGGGAGGGGGGCTGGCGAGCAGTACTTC,CASSQVGRGAGEQYF
NA,TRBV7-2,TRBD2,16,TRBJ2-1,TGTGCCAGCAGCCAAACCGGGACTAGGACCCACAATGAGCAGTTCTTC,CASSQTGTRTHNEQFF
few,TRBV9,TRBD1,15,TRBJ1-6,TGTGCCAGCAGCGTAGATAACAGGGGTGATTCACCCCTCCACTTT,CASSVDNRGDSPLHF
NA,TRBV5-1,NA,16,TRBJ2-1,TGCGCCAGCAGCTTGACGTGGGGGGGCGGCAACAATGAGCAGTTCTTC,CASSLTWGGGNNEQFF
NA,TRBV2,NA,12,TRBJ2-7,TGTGCCAGCAGAAACAGGGTTTACGAGCAGTACTTC,CASRNRVYEQYF
NA,TRBV7-2,NA,14,TRBJ1-1,TGTGCCAGCAGCCCCACGGACAGGAACACTGAAGCTTTCTTT,CASSPTDRNTEAFF
few,TRBV29-1,NA,14,TRBJ1-3,TGCAGCGTTGAAGGGACAGCTGGGGGAAACACCATATATTTT,CSVEGTAGGNTIYF
NA,TRBV2,NA,11,TRBJ1-1,TGTGCCAGCAAAGGGGGTCCTGAAGCTTTCTTT,CASKGGPEAFF
once,TRBV5-3,NA,13,TRBJ2-7,TGTGCCAGAAGCTTGTTCCCAATCTACGAGCAGTACTTC,CARSLFPIYEQYF
NA,TRBV28,NA,13,TRBJ1-1,TGTGCCAGCAGAAGACAGGAGAACACTGAAGCTTTCTTT,CASRRQENTEAFF